One and the same sample provided the 26 T cell receptor beta chains below, sequenced in a study of response to subunit inactivated influenza vaccine. From the RT-PCR reads, TCRdb called clonotypes with MiXCR, one entry per CDR3 protein. The sample comprises hundreds of thousands of distinct CDR3 sequences, approximately 15% of which are singletons, and around a tenth rests with the top ten. The sample was PBMCs from blood, taken 11 to 12 days after vaccination. The source is a man aged 50-60 years who received an inactivated influenza vaccine.

This clonotype was seen many times. The V and J genes are TRBV7-2 and TRBJ1-5; D perhaps matches TRBD1 (5 bases). CDR3 size: 14 residues. Trimming shortened V by 2 bases and J by 7 bases, and 12 bases separated the two germline ends. From germline, CDR1 is SGHTA and CDR2 FQGNSA. The CDR3 reads CASSLTGRGQPQHF. The CDR3 nucleotides are TGTGCCAGCAGCTTAACCGGGAGGGGACAGCCCCAGCATTTT. The full variable domain, in which reference TRBV7-2 and TRBJ1-5 provide the parts outside the CDR3, is GAGVSQSPSNKVTEKGKDVELRCDPISGHTALYWYRQSLGQGLEFLIYFQGNSAPDKSGLPSDRFSAERTGGSVSTLTIQRTQQEDSAVYLCASSLTGRGQPQHFGDGTRLSIL.

This chain joins TRBV12-3 or TRBV12-4 and TRBJ2-3, with D tentatively TRBD2 (5 bases). The CDR3 covers 15 residues. Between the trimmed V and J ends, which lost 4 bases and 0 bases, there was a span of 11 bases. CDR3 DNA sequence: TGTGCCAGCAGTTCGAGGACTCGAAGCACAGATACGCAGTATTTT. Amino acid sequence: CASSSRTRSTDTQYF.

In this sample, this clonotype turned up many times. The chain recombines TRBV7-2 with TRBJ2-2; D unresolved. CDR3 length equals 12 residues. The V gene lost 7 bases and the J gene lost 4 bases, with 7 bases spanning the gap. The germline V gene has CDR1 SGHTA and CDR2 FQGNSA. The CDR3 bases are TGTGCCAGCAAACAGTCCACCGGGGAGCTGTTTTTT. It codes for CASKQSTGELFF.

In its sample, this clonotype was seen a few times. The chain recombines TRBV12-3 or TRBV12-4 with TRBJ2-3, with TRBD2 as a possible D gene (5 bases). Trimming removed 6 bases at V and 3 bases at J, with 13 bases between. CDR3 length: 14 residues. CDR3 DNA: TGTGCCAGCAGGGCAGTATCGGGGACAGATACGCAGTATTTT. Protein: CASRAVSGTDTQYF.

V and J are TRBV7-9 and TRBJ2-6; no reliable D call. V gave up 4 bases and J gave up 9 bases, with 16 bases separating them. CDR1 and CDR2 from the germline V gene are SEHNR and FQNEAQ (reference sequence). This CDR3 is 15 amino acids long. CDR3 sequence: CASSWPVRDGNVLTF. CDR3 DNA sequence: TGTGCCAGCAGCTGGCCCGTGAGAGACGGCAACGTCCTGACTTTC.

This sequence joins TRBV7-2 and TRBJ2-1; TRBD1 matches 7 bases. The V and J ends lost 0 bases and 7 bases, in that order; junction bases with no gene match: 3. CDR3 size: 14 residues. Looked up from germline, CDR1 is SGHTA and CDR2 is FQGNSA. CDR3 amino acids: CASSLADRVNEQFF. Here the CDR3 DNA reads TGTGCCAGCAGCTTAGCCGACAGGGTAAATGAGCAGTTCTTC.

This clonotype showed up just a few times. The chain employs TRBV7-9 and TRBJ2-3; TRBD2 matches at 7 bases. With 5 bases clipped from V and 4 bases from J, the junction kept 12 bases outside the gene matches. The germline CDR1 and CDR2 sequences are SEHNR and FQNEAQ (reference sequence). The CDR3 runs 16 residues. The CDR3 protein is CASSQDWAGAADTQYF. The DNA of the CDR3 is TGTGCCAGCAGCCAGGACTGGGCGGGAGCGGCAGATACGCAGTATTTT.

This clonotype has more than one count but fewer than ten. This chain links TRBV7-2 with TRBJ2-7; D is unresolved. Germline loops: CDR1 SGHTA, CDR2 FQGNSA. The length of the CDR3 is 13 residues. V shed 4 bases and J shed 6 bases, with 13 bases lying between them. The CDR3 DNA follows: TGTGCCAGCAGCTCCCCCGGTCCGGGCGAGCAGTACTTC. Protein sequence: CASSSPGPGEQYF.

This clonotype occurred a few times. The gene calls are TRBV5-4 and TRBJ1-1; perhaps TRBD1 as D (5 bases). CDR1 SGHNT and CDR2 YYREEE come from the germline V gene (reference sequence). The CDR3 extends over 16 amino acids. The V and J ends lost 4 bases and 1 base respectively, with 17 bases between them. CDR3 coding DNA: TGTGCCAGCAGCCCCTACGGGGGGTTGTCGAACACTGAAGCTTTCTTT. Residues: CASSPYGGLSNTEAFF.

This clonotype was observed a few times. The rearrangement uses TRBV7-9 and TRBJ2-1, with 11 nucleotides matching TRBD2. V was clipped by 3 bases and J by 16 bases; unmatched bases: 14. The V gene's germline CDR1 is SEHNR and CDR2 FQNEAQ (reference sequence). The CDR3 runs to 15 residues. CDR3 sequence reads: CASSLSDLLAGGLFF. The CDR3 nucleotides are TGTGCCAGCAGCTTGTCAGATCTCCTAGCGGGAGGCTTATTCTTC.

The sample holds a few counts of this clonotype. The chain combines TRBV5-1 with TRBJ1-5; tentative D call: TRBD1 (5 bases). Trimming shortened V by 5 bases and J by 4 bases, and 10 bases separated the two germline ends. Germline CDR1 reads SGHRS; CDR2 reads YFSETQ. The CDR3 has 13 amino acids. The CDR3 region is CASRPDRNQPQHF. The CDR3, as DNA: TGCGCCAGCAGACCCGACAGAAATCAGCCCCAGCATTTT.

V gene TRBV5-6 combines with J gene TRBJ2-4; 7 bases fit TRBD1. Per the germline V gene, CDR1 is SGHDT and CDR2 is YYEEEE. This CDR3 is built from 14 residues. After removal of 2 bases from V and 6 bases from J, the junction contained 5 bases not matched to a gene. CDR3 coding DNA: TGTGCCAGCAGCTTACAGGGGTTGGGAAACATTCAGTACTTC. As protein: CASSLQGLGNIQYF.

This chain connects TRBV7-6 to TRBJ2-3; 8 bases fit TRBD1. Germline V gene sequence: CDR1 SGHVS, CDR2 FNYEAQ. The CDR3 sequence is 19 residues long. V lost 1 base, J lost 0 bases, and 12 bases stayed unmatched. CDR3 bases: TGTGCCAGCAGCTTAGATAGCCGTTGGACAGGGAAGAGCACAGATACGCAGTATTTT. Translation gives CASSLDSRWTGKSTDTQYF.

The V and J genes are TRBV28 and TRBJ1-5; no firm D call. CDR1 and CDR2 (germline): MDHEN, SYDVKM. The CDR3 contains 12 residues. Trimming stripped 7 bases from V and 5 bases from J, with 9 bases between. CDR3 sequence (DNA): TGTGCCAGCACCCAGTCAGATCAGCCCCAGCATTTT. Translated, it gives CASTQSDQPQHF.

The chain combines TRBV6-5 with TRBJ2-7, with 10 bases fitting TRBD2. The V and J ends lost 0 bases and 3 bases, in that order; junction bases with no gene match: 5. The CDR3 is 16 residues long. Germline lookup yields CDR1 MNHEY and CDR2 SVGAGI. CDR3 DNA sequence: TGTGCCAGCAGTTACTCCCTAGCGGGAGCGGGCTACGAGCAGTACTTC. Protein: CASSYSLAGAGYEQYF.

This chain joins TRBV15 and TRBJ1-6; D is undetermined. Germline CDR1 reads LNHNV; CDR2 reads YYDKDF (reference sequence). The CDR3 spans 13 residues. The V end was cut by 5 bases, the J end by 6 bases, with 8 bases between. The CDR3 DNA reads TGTGCCACCAGCCCCACTCTTAATTCACCCCTCCACTTT. Its protein is CATSPTLNSPLHF.

In this sample, this clonotype turned up a few times. The chain combines TRBV20-1 with TRBJ1-5; no definite D call. Trimming left V 3 bases short and J 8 bases short, with 11 bases between. This CDR3 spans 12 amino acids. Germline loops: CDR1 DFQATT, CDR2 SNEGSKA (reference sequence). CDR3 sequence (DNA): TGCAGTGCTAGTCCAGGTTCTAAGCCCCAGCATTTT. Protein sequence: CSASPGSKPQHF.

This clonotype was detected only a few times. The chain joins TRBV7-2 to TRBJ2-3; D not resolved. Germline V gives CDR1 SGHTA, CDR2 FQGNSA. With 3 bases removed from V and 0 bases from J, the gap between germline ends came to 7 bases. There are 14 residues in the CDR3. In nucleotides, the CDR3 is TGTGCCAGCAGCTTTTATCGGAGCACAGATACGCAGTATTTT. Translating it yields CASSFYRSTDTQYF.

This clonotype was detected a few times. The J gene is TRBJ2-3, the V gene TRBV29-1; the D is unclear. Trimming left V 4 bases short and J 7 bases short, with 6 bases between. The CDR3 extends over 10 amino acids. Germline values: CDR1 SQVTM, CDR2 ANQGSEA. CDR3 amino acids: CSVAFHTQYF. Written as DNA, the CDR3 is TGCAGCGTTGCCTTCCATACGCAGTATTTT.

There are many counts of this clonotype. J is TRBJ2-3 and V is TRBV3-1, with 8 bases identical to TRBD2. Germline values: CDR1 LGHDT, CDR2 YNNKEL (reference sequence). J gave up 2 bases and V 1 base, and 2 bases lay outside the gene matches. This CDR3 is 15 amino acids long. CDR3 residues: CASSQAGGTTDTQYF. Written as DNA, the CDR3 is TGTGCCAGCAGCCAAGCGGGGGGGACCACAGATACGCAGTATTTT.

The chain joins TRBV7-2 to TRBJ2-3; 9 bases fit TRBD2. CDR1 and CDR2 from the germline V gene are SGHTA and FQGNSA. CDR3 length: 16 amino acids. V shed 1 base, J shed 5 bases, and the junction held 7 bases outside the gene matches. CDR3 sequence (DNA): TGTGCCAGCAGCTTAGGGTTGCGGGGGGGCGGAGATACGCAGTATTTT. This sequence encodes CASSLGLRGGGDTQYF.

This clonotype was seen a few times. The V call is TRBV20-1, the J call TRBJ1-5, with D maybe TRBD1 (5 bases). This CDR3 has 14 residues. The V end lost 0 bases, the J end lost 1 base, and 7 bases lay between the germline ends. The germline V gene has CDR1 DFQATT and CDR2 SNEGSKA (reference sequence). The CDR3 sequence: CSARERDSNQPQHF. CDR3 nucleotide sequence: TGCAGTGCTAGAGAGCGGGACAGCAATCAGCCCCAGCATTTT.

V gene TRBV28 combines with J gene TRBJ1-6; 9 nucleotides agree with TRBD1. The J segment lost 8 bases and the V segment lost 5 bases, leaving 4 bases of the junction unmatched. The germline gives CDR1 MDHEN, CDR2 SYDVKM. The CDR3 loop spans 14 amino acids. CDR3 sequence reads: CASSLRQGDSPLHF. For the CDR3, the DNA is TGTGCCAGCAGTCTGCGACAGGGGGATTCACCCCTCCACTTT. The complete variable domain, with remaining parts taken from reference TRBV28 and TRBJ1-6, reads DVKVTQSSRYLVKRTGEKVFLECVQDMDHENMFWYRQDPGLGLRLIYFSYDVKMKEKGDIPEGYSVSREKKERFSLILESASTNQTSMYLCASSLRQGDSPLHFGNGTRLTVT.

The genes are TRBV7-9 and TRBJ2-1; a weak D match, TRBD2 (7 bases). Germline loops: CDR1 SEHNR, CDR2 FQNEAQ (reference sequence). Trimming pared 7 bases from V and 3 bases from J, leaving 16 bases between. This CDR3 is 15 amino acids long. The chain's CDR3 is CASTSGEGRYNEQFF. The CDR3 nucleotides read TGTGCCAGCACCTCAGGGGAGGGTCGCTACAATGAGCAGTTCTTC.

This rearrangement joins TRBV7-6 to TRBJ2-3; 9 nucleotides agree with TRBD2. Germline-derived CDR1 and CDR2 are SGHVS and FNYEAQ. This CDR3 contains 16 residues. V was pared by 5 bases and J by 5 bases, with 11 bases of the junction left unmatched. The CDR3 coding sequence is TGTGCCAGCAGCCTGGGAGCGGGAGGAGTAGTAGATACGCAGTATTTT. Translating it yields CASSLGAGGVVDTQYF.

DNA for the CDR3: TGTGCCAGCAGTACCCGACGGGACCAAGAGACCCAGTACTTC. Translated, it gives CASSTRRDQETQYF. The chain uses TRBV12-3 or TRBV12-4 and TRBJ2-5; D not resolved. The V end was cut by 5 bases, the J end by 0 bases, with 10 bases between. This CDR3 region has 14 residues.